This passage covers 21 T cell receptor beta chains from one sample sequenced in a study of cytomegalovirus exposure and HLA in healthy donors. 13 Jbeta primers and 60 Vbeta primers were used for the PCR. Here immunoSEQ multiplex PCR was the method, and the copy in TCRdb shows in-frame clones only, minus some. The sample lists approximately 210,000 clones; about 80% were seen once. The sample comprised PBMCs. These receptors were taken from a woman aged 45 to 65 in good health and CMV-seropositive.

The rearrangement uses TRBV28 and TRBJ2-1; D is unclear. Germline V gene lookup returns CDR1 MDHEN and CDR2 SYDVKM. V lost 6 bases and J 5 bases, leaving 5 bases between the germline ends. The CDR3 has 11 amino acids. The CDR3, as DNA: TGTGCCAGCAGCCCAGACAATGAGCAGTTCTTC. Protein sequence: CASSPDNEQFF. The full variable domain, its missing parts supplied by reference TRBV28 and TRBJ2-1, is DVKVTQSSRYLVKRTGEKVFLECVQDMDHENMFWYRQDPGLGLRLIYFSYDVKMKEKGDIPEGYSVSREKKERFSLILESASTNQTSMYLCASSPDNEQFFGPGTRLTVL.

This clone occurred once. The chain joins TRBV2 to TRBJ1-5; D is uncertain. The germline V gene has CDR1 SNHLY and CDR2 FYNNEI. CDR3 length equals 15 residues. V lost 5 bases, J lost 1 base, and 12 bases lay in between. CDR3: CASSNRLYSNQPQHF. In DNA, the CDR3 is TGTGCCAGCAGTAACCGACTTTACAGCAATCAGCCCCAGCATTTT.

The rearrangement uses TRBV2 and TRBJ1-2; possible D gene TRBD1, 6 bases. V lost 5 bases and J 0 bases, leaving 13 bases between the germline ends. Germline V CDR1 and CDR2: SNHLY, FYNNEI. The CDR3 spans 15 residues. As DNA, the CDR3 is TGTGCCAGCAGTACGAACAGGGTTTCTAACTATGGCTACACCTTC. Translating it yields CASSTNRVSNYGYTF.

In its sample, this clone was seen a few times. CDR3 residues: CASSLVNGEGEKLFF. CDR3 nucleotides: TGTGCCAGCAGCTTGGTAAACGGGGAGGGTGAAAAACTGTTTTTT. The J gene is TRBJ1-4, the V gene TRBV5-6; D unclear. Germline V gene data show CDR1 as SGHDT and CDR2 as YYEEEE. The CDR3 contains 15 residues. V lost 0 bases, J lost 7 bases, and 13 bases lay in between.

As regards this clone: This sample includes further DNA sequences coding for the same CDR3. The chain carries TRBV18 and TRBJ1-1; 7 bases line up with TRBD1. This CDR3 is built from 15 residues. J was trimmed by 0 bases and V by 3 bases; bases with no gene match: 4. Germline V lookup: CDR1 KGHSH, CDR2 LQKENI. The CDR3 region is CASSPRQGMNTEAFF. The CDR3 DNA sequence: TGTGCCAGCTCACCGCGACAGGGTATGAACACTGAAGCTTTCTTT.

V gene TRBV5-1 combines with J gene TRBJ2-6, with D perhaps matching TRBD2 (5 bases). Germline values: CDR1 SGHRS, CDR2 YFSETQ. V was trimmed by 6 bases and J by 0 bases, leaving 19 bases between them. CDR3 length: 18 residues. The CDR3 sequence: CASNPRGGSSSGANVLTF. DNA of the CDR3: TGCGCCAGCAACCCCCGGGGTGGCAGCAGCTCTGGGGCCAACGTCCTGACTTTC.

This clone was observed once. V and J are TRBV25-1 and TRBJ2-7; D gene unclear. CDR3 size: 11 residues. Trimming took off 4 bases at V and 4 bases at J, with 5 bases between the two ends. The germline gives CDR1 MGHDK, CDR2 SYGVNS. The CDR3 DNA follows: TGTGCCAGCAGTGTTTCATACGAGCAGTACTTC. Translated: CASSVSYEQYF.

In regard to this clone: Other DNA variants within this sample encode the same CDR3. The genes are TRBV19 and TRBJ1-2; TRBD1 matches 9 bases. CDR1 LNHDA and CDR2 SQIVND come from the germline V gene (reference sequence). Trimming took 5 bases from V and 8 from J; bases not matched to a gene: 6. There are 13 residues in the CDR3. The CDR3 sequence: CASSPGQGDGYTF. In DNA, the CDR3 is TGTGCCAGTAGTCCGGGACAGGGAGACGGCTACACCTTC.

The rearrangement links TRBV19 to TRBJ1-1; D may be TRBD1 (6 bases). CDR1 is LNHDA, CDR2 SQIVND, per germline (reference sequence). V was shortened by 8 bases and J by 0 bases, with 10 bases between the two germline ends. The CDR3 sequence is 13 residues long. The chain's CDR3 is CASEDRLNTEAFF. CDR3 nucleotides: TGTGCCAGTGAGGACAGACTGAACACTGAAGCTTTCTTT.

The J gene is TRBJ2-5, the V gene TRBV19; D is perhaps TRBD1 (7 bases). Trimming shortened V by 4 bases and J by 5 bases, and 20 bases separated the two germline ends. CDR1 LNHDA and CDR2 SQIVND come from the germline V gene (reference sequence). The CDR3 has 16 residues. This CDR3 reads CASSRGGTANRETQYF. The DNA of the CDR3 is TGTGCCAGTAGTAGAGGAGGGACAGCCAACCGGGAGACCCAGTACTTC. The full variable domain, in which reference TRBV19 and TRBJ2-5 provide the parts outside the CDR3, is DGGITQSPKYLFRKEGQNVTLSCEQNLNHDAMYWYRQDPGQGLRLIYYSQIVNDFQKGDIAEGYSVSREKKESFPLTVTSAQKNPTAFYLCASSRGGTANRETQYFGPGTRLLVL.

This sequence joins TRBV27 and TRBJ2-1; the match to TRBD2 covers 11 bases. After removal of 6 bases from V and 10 bases from J, the junction contained 17 bases not matched to a gene. The CDR3 is 17 amino acids. The germline gives CDR1 MNHEY, CDR2 SMNVEV (reference sequence). The CDR3 spells CASSPIFVSGGAEEQFF. The DNA for the CDR3 is TGTGCCAGCAGCCCGATTTTCGTTAGCGGGGGGGCCGAAGAGCAGTTCTTC.

The V and J genes are TRBV6-1 and TRBJ1-1; TRBD1 matches 10 bases. The germline gives CDR1 MNHNS, CDR2 SASEGT. Trimming at V came to 6 bases and at J to 4 bases, leaving 2 bases not matched to a gene. The CDR3 is 13 residues long. As DNA, the CDR3 is TGTGCCAGCAGGAGGACAGGGGGCACTGAAGCTTTCTTT. The encoded protein is CASRRTGGTEAFF.

The CDR3 region is CASSLWGVPSGETQYF. CDR3 in DNA: TGTGCCAGCAGCTTGTGGGGGGTCCCCTCGGGAGAGACCCAGTACTTC. V usage is TRBV5-6 and J usage is TRBJ2-5; TRBD2 might be the D (6 bases). CDR1 and CDR2 from the germline V gene are SGHDT and YYEEEE. The V and J ends lost 1 base and 4 bases respectively, with 17 bases between them. The CDR3 consists of 16 residues.

The chain employs TRBV5-1 and TRBJ1-1; D is uncertain. CDR3 length equals 16 residues. The germline gives CDR1 SGHRS, CDR2 YFSETQ. The V and J ends lost 3 bases and 0 bases respectively, with 15 bases between them. CDR3 sequence reads: CASSSGLASMNTEAFF. The CDR3 coding sequence is TGCGCCAGCAGCTCGGGATTAGCGTCGATGAACACTGAAGCTTTCTTT.

About this clone: One end of the junction fails to match germline, which may point to a read error. V usage is TRBV4-2 and J usage is TRBJ2-1; 8 bases align to TRBD2. Germline CDR1 reads LGHNA; CDR2 reads YNFKEQ. The CDR3 totals 17 residues. The CDR3 reads CVSSQADAAGGFNEQFF. CDR3 DNA: TGTGTCAGCAGCCAAGCAGACGCGGCGGGGGGATTCAATGAGCAGTTCTTC.

The chain combines TRBV30 with TRBJ2-5; D may be TRBD2 (5 bases). The J call is in doubt because the DNA end fits TRBJ2-7 better. This CDR3 is 14 amino acids long. Germline CDR1 is GTSNPN and CDR2 is SVGIG (reference sequence). CDR3 in amino acids: CAWSPLGSEYEQYF. CDR3 sequence (DNA): TGTGCCTGGAGCCCGCTAGGGAGCGAGTACGAGCAGTACTTC.

This sequence joins TRBV4-1 and TRBJ1-4; 12 bases agree with TRBD1. In germline, CDR1 is MGHRA, CDR2 YSYEKL. This CDR3 has 19 amino acids. The trim removed 4 bases at V and 2 bases at J, leaving 11 bases unmatched. CDR3 residues: CASSRPGQGAEGTNEKLFF. CDR3 in DNA: TGCGCCAGCAGCCGCCCGGGACAGGGGGCAGAAGGGACTAATGAAAAACTGTTTTTT.

The chain is built from TRBV7-9 and TRBJ1-5; 9 nucleotides align to TRBD1. Germline-derived CDR1 and CDR2 are SEHNR and FQNEAQ (reference sequence). Germline trimming cut 5 bases from V and 1 base from J; bases unmatched to any gene: 3. The CDR3 has 15 residues. The CDR3 here is CASSPGTGSNQPQHF. DNA of the CDR3: TGTGCCAGCAGCCCAGGGACAGGGAGCAATCAGCCCCAGCATTTT.

This clone has only one observation. The V call is TRBV2, the J call TRBJ2-5, with 9 bases lining up with TRBD2. The V gene's germline CDR1 is SNHLY and CDR2 FYNNEI. J lost 5 bases, V lost 5 bases, and 6 bases had no gene match. The CDR3 extends over 14 amino acids. This CDR3 is CASSWASGVETQYF. Here the CDR3 DNA reads TGTGCCAGCAGTTGGGCTAGCGGGGTTGAGACCCAGTACTTC.

This sequence joins TRBV2 and TRBJ1-2; 7 positions match TRBD1. The trim removed 7 bases at V and 4 bases at J, leaving 6 bases unmatched. CDR1 and CDR2 (germline): SNHLY, FYNNEI. The CDR3 spans 13 residues. In DNA, the CDR3 is TGTGCCAGCATCACCGGGACAGTCTATGGCTACACCTTC. Amino acid sequence: CASITGTVYGYTF. Together with reference TRBV2 and TRBJ1-2, the CDR3 gives the full variable domain: EPEVTQTPSHQVTQMGQEVILRCVPISNHLYFYWYRQILGQKVEFLVSFYNNEISEKSEIFDDQFSVERPDGSNFTLKIRSTKLEDSAMYFCASITGTVYGYTFGSGTRLTVV.

The chain links TRBV11-1 to TRBJ1-1; 8 bases map to TRBD1. Germline CDR1 is SGHAT and CDR2 is FQDESV (reference sequence). Losses at the gene ends were 5 bases for V and 4 bases for J; bases not matched to a gene: 15. The CDR3 has 17 amino acids. The CDR3 loop reads CASSIGTGGSWGTEAFF. The DNA of the CDR3 is TGTGCCAGCAGCATCGGGACAGGCGGTAGCTGGGGCACTGAAGCTTTCTTT.